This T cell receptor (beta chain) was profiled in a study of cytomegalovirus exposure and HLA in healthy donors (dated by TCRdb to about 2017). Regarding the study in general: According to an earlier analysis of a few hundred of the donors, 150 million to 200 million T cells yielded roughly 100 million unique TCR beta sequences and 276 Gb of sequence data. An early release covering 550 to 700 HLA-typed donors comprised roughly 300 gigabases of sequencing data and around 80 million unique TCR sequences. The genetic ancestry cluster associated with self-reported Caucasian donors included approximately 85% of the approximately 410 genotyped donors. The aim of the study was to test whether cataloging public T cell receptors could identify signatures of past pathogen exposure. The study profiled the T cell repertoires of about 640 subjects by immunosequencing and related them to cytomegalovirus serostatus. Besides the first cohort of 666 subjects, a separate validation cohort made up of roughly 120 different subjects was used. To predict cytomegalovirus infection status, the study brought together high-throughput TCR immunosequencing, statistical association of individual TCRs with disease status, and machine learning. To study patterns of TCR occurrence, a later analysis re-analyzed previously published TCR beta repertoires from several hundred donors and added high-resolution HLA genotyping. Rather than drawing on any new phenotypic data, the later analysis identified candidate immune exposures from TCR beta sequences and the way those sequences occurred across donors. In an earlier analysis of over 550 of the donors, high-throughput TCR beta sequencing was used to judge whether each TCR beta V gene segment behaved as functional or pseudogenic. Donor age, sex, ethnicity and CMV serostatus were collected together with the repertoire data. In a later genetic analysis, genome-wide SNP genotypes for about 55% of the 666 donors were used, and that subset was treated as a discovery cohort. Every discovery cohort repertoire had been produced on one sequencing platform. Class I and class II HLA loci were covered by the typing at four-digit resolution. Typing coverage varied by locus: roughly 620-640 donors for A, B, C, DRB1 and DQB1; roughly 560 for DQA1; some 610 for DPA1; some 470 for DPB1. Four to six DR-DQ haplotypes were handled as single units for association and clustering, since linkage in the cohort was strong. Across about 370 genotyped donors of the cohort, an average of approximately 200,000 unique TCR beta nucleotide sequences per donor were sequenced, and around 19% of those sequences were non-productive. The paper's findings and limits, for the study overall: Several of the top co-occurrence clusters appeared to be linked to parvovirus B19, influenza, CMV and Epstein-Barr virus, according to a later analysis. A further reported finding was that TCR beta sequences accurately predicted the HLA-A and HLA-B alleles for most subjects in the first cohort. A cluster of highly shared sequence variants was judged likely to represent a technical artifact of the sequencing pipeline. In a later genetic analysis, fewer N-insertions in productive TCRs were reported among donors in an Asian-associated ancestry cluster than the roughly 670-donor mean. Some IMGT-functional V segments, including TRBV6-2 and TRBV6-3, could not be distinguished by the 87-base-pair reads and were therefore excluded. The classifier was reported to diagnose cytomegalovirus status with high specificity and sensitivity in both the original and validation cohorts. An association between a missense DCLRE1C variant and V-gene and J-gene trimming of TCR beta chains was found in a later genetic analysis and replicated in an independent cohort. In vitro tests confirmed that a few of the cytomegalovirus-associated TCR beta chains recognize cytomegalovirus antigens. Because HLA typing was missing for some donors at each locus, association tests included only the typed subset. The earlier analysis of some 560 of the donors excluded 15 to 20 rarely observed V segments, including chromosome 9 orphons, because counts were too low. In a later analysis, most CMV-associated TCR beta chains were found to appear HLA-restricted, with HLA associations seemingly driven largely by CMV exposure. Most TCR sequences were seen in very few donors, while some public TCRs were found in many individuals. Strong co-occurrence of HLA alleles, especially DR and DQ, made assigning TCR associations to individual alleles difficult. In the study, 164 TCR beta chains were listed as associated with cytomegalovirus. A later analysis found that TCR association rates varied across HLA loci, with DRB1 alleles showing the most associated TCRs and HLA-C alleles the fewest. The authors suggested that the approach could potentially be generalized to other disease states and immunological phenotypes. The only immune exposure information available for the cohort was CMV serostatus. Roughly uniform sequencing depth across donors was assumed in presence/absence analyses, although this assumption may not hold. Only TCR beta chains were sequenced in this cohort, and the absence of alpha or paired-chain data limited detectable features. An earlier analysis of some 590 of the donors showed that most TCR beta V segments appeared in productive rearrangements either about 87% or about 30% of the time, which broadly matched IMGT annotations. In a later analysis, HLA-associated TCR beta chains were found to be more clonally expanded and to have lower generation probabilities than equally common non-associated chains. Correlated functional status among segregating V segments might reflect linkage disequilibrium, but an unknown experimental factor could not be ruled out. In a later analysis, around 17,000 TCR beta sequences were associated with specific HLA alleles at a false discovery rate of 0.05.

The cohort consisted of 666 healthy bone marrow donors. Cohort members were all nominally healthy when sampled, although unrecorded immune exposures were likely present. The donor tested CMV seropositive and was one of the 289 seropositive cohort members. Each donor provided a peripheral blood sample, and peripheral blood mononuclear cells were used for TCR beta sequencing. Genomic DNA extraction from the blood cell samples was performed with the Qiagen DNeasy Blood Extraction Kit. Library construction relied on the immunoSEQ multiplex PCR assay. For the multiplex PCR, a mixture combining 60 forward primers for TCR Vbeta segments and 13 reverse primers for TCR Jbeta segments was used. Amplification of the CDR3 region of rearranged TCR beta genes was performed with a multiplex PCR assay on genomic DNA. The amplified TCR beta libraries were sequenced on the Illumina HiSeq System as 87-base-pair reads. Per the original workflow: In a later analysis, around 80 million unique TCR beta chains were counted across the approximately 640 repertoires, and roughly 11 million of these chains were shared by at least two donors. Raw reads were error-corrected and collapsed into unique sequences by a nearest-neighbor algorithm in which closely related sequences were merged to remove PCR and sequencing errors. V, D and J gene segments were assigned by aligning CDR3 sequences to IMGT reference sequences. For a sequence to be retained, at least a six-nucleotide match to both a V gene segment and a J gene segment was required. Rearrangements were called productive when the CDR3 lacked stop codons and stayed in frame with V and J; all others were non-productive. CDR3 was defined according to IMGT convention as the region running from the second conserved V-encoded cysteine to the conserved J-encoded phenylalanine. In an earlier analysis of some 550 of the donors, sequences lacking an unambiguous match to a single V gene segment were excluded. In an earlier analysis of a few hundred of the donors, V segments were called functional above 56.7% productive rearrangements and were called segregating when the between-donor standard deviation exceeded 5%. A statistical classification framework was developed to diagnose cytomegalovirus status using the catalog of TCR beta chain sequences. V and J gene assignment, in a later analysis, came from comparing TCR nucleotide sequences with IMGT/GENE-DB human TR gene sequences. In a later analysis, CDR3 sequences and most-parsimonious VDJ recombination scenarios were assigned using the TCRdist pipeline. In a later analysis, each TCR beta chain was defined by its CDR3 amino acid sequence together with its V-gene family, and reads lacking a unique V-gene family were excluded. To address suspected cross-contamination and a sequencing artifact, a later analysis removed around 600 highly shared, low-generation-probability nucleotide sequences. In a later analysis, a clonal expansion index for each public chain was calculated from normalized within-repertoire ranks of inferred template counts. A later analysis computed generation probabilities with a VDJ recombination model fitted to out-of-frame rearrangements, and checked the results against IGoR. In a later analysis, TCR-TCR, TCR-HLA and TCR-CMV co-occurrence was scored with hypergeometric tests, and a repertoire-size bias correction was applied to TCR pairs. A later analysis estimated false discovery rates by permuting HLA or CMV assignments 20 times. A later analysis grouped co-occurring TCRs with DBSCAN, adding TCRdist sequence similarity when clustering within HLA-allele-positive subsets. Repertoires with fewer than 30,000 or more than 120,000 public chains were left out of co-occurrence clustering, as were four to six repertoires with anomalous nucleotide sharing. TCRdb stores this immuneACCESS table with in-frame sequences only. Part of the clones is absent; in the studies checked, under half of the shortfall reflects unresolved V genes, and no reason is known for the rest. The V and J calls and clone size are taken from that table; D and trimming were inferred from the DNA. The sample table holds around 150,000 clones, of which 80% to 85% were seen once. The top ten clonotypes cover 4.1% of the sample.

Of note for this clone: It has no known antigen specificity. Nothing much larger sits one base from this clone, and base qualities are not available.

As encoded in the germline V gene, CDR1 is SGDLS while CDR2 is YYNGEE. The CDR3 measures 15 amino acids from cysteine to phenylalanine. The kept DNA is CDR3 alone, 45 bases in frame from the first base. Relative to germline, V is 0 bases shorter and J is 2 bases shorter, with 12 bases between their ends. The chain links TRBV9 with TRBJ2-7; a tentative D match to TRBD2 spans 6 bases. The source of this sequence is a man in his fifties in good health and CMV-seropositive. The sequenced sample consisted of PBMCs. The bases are TGTGCCAGCAGCGTAGAGAAAGGAGGGCCCTACGAGCAGTACTTC. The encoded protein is CASSVEKGGPYEQYF.